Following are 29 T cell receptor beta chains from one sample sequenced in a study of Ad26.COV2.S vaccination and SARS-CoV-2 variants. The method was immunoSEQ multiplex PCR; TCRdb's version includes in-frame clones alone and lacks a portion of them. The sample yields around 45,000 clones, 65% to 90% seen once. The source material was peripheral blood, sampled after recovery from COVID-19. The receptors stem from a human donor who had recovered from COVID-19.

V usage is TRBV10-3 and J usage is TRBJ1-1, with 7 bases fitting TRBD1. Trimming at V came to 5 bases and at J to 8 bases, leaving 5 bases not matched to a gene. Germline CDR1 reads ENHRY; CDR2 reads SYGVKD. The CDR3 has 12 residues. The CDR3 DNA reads TGTGCCATCAGTTATGAACAGGGGGAAGCTTTCTTT. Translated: CAISYEQGEAFF.

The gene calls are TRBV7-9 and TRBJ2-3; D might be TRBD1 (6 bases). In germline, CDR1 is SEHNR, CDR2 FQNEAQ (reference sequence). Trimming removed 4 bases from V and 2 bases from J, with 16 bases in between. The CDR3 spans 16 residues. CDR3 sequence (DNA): TGTGCCAGCAGCTACCATGGACAGAGTCCCACAGATACGCAGTATTTT. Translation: CASSYHGQSPTDTQYF.

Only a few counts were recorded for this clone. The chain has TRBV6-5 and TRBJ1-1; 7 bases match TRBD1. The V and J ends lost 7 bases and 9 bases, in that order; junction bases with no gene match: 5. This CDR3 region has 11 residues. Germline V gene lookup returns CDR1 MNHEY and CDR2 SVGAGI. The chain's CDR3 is CASTMGQKAFF. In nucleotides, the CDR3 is TGTGCCAGCACGATGGGACAGAAAGCTTTCTTT.

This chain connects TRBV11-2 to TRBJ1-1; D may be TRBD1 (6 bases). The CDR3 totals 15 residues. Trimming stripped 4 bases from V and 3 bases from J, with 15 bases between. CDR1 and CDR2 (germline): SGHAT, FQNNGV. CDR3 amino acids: CASSSFWAGDTEAFF. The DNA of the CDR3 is TGTGCCAGCAGCTCCTTCTGGGCAGGGGACACTGAAGCTTTCTTT.

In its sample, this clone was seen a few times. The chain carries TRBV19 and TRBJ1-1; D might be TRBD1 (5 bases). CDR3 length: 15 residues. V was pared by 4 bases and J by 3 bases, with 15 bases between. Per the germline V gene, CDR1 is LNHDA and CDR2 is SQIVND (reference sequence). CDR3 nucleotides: TGTGCCAGTAGTAGATTGCCAGGGTCGTACACTGAAGCTTTCTTT. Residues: CASSRLPGSYTEAFF.

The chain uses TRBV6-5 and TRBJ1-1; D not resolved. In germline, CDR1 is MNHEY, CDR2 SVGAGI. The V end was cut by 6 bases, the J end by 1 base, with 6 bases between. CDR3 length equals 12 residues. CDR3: CASRRTNTEAFF. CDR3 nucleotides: TGTGCCAGCAGGCGAACGAACACTGAAGCTTTCTTT.

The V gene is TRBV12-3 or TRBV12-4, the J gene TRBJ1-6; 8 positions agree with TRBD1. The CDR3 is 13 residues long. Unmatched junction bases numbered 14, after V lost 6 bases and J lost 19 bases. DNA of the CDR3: TGTGCCAGCAGGCGAGAAGGGGACAGGTATTTTCACTTT. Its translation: CASRREGDRYFHF.

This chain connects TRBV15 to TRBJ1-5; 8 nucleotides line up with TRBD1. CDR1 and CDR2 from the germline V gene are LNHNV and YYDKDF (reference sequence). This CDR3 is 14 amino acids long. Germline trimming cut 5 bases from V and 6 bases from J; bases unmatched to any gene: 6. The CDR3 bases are TGTGCCACCAGCTTGGACAGGGTTCCTCAGCCCCAGCATTTT. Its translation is CATSLDRVPQPQHF.

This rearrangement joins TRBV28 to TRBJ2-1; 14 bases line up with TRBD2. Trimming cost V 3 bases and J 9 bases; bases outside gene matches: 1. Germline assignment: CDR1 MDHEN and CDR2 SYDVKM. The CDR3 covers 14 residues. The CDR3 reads CASSLTSGRVEQFF. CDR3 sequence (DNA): TGTGCCAGCAGTTTGACTAGCGGGAGGGTTGAGCAGTTCTTC.

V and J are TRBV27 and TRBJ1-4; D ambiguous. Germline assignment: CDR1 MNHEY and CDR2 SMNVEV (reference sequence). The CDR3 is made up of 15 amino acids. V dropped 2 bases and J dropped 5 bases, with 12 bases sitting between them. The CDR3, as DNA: TGTGCCAGCAGTTTAGGAGGGCCGGGGAATGAAAAACTGTTTTTT. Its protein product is CASSLGGPGNEKLFF.

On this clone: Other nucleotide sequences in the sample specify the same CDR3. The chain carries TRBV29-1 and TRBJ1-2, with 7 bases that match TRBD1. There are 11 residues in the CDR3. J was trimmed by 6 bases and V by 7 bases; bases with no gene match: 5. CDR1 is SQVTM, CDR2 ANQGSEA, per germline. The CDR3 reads CSDRQGDGYTF. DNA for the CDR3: TGCAGCGATCGACAGGGTGATGGCTACACCTTC.

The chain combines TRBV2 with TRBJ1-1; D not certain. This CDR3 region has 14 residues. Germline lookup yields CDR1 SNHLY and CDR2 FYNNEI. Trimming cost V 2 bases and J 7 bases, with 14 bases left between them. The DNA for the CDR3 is TGTGCCAGCAGTGAAATCGGGCAGGCGGGTGAAGCTTTCTTT. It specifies CASSEIGQAGEAFF.

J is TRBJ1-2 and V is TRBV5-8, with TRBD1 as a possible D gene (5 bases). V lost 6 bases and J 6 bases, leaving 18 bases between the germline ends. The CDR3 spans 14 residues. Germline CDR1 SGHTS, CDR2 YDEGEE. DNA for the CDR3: TGTGCCAGCACTCTCTTGGGGCGCATCAATGGCTACACCTTC. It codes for CASTLLGRINGYTF.

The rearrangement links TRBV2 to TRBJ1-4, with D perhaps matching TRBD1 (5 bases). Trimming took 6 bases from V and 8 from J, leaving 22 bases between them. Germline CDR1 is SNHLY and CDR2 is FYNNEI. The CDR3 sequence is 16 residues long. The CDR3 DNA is TGTGCCAGCAGGTTCGACCGGGACCCTGGGACCGAAAAACTGTTTTTT. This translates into CASRFDRDPGTEKLFF.

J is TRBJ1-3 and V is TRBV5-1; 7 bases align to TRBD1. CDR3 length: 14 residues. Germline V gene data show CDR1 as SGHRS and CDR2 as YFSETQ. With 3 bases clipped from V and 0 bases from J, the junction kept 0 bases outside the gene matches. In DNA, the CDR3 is TGCGCCAGCAGCTCAGGGGGCTCTGGAAACACCATATATTTT. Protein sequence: CASSSGGSGNTIYF.

The CDR3 nucleotides read TGCGCCAGCAGCTTGGAGGGCGGGTCCTACGAGCAGTACGTC. Translating it yields CASSLEGGSYEQYV. The chain uses TRBV5-1 and TRBJ2-7; possibly TRBD2 for D (5 bases). The ends were cut back, 0 bases at V and 1 base at J, with 8 bases in the middle. Germline CDR1 SGHRS, CDR2 YFSETQ. The CDR3 totals 14 residues.

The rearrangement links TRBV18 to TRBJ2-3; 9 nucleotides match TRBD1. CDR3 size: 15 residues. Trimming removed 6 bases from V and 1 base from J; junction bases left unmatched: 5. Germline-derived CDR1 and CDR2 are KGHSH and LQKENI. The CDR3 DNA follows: TGTGCCAGCTCCCCGACAGGGGGTGGCACAGATACGCAGTATTTT. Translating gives CASSPTGGGTDTQYF.

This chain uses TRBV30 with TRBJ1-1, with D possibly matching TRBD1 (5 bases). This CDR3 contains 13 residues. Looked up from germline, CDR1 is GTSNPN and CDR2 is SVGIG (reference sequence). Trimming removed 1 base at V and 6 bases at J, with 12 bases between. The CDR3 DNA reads TGTGCCTGGAGTGACGGGGGTACTGCTGAAGCTTTCTTT. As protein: CAWSDGGTAEAFF.

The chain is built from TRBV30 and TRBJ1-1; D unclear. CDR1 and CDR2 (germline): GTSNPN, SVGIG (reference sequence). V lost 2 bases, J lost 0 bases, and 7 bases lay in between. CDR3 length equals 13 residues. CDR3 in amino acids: CAWSTLVNTEAFF. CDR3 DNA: TGTGCCTGGAGTACATTAGTGAACACTGAAGCTTTCTTT.

The CDR3 region is CASSSTKGRGINEQFF. The CDR3 DNA reads as TGTGCCAGCAGTTCCACAAAGGGGAGGGGAATCAATGAGCAGTTCTTC. The chain links TRBV6-5 to TRBJ2-1, with TRBD2 matching over 7 bases. CDR3 length: 16 residues. Germline V gene lookup returns CDR1 MNHEY and CDR2 SVGAGI. J was trimmed by 6 bases and V by 4 bases; bases with no gene match: 12.

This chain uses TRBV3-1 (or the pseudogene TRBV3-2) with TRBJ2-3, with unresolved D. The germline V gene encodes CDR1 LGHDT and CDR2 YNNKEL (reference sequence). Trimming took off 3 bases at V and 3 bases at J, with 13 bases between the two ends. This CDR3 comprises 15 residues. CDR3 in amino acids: CASSQAFLGTDTQYF. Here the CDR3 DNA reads TGTGCCAGCAGCCAGGCCTTCCTAGGGACAGATACGCAGTATTTT.

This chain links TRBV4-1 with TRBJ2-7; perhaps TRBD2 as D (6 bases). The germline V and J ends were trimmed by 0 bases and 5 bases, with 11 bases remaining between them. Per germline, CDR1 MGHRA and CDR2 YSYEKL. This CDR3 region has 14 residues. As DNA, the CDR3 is TGCGCCAGCAGCCAAGAGGGGGAGGCCCACGAGCAGTACGTC. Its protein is CASSQEGEAHEQYV.

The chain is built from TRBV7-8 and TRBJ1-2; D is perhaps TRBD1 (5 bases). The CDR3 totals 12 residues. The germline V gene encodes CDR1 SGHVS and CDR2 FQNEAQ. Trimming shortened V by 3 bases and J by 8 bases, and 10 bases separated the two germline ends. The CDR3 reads CASSFREGGYTF. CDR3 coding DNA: TGTGCCAGCAGCTTCCGAGAGGGGGGCTACACCTTC.

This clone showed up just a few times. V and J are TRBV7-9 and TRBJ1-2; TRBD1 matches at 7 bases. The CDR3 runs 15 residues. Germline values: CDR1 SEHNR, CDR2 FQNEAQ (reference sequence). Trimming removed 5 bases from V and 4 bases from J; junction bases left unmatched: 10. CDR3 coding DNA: TGTGCCAGCAGCCGTTCCGGGACAGAGTCCTATGGCTACACCTTC. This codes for CASSRSGTESYGYTF.

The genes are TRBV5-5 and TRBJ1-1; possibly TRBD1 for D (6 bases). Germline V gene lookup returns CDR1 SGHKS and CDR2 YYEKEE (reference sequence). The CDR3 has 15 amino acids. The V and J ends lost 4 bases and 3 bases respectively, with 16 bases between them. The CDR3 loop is CASSQRWGADTEAFF. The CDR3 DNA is TGTGCCAGCAGCCAAAGGTGGGGGGCTGACACTGAAGCTTTCTTT.

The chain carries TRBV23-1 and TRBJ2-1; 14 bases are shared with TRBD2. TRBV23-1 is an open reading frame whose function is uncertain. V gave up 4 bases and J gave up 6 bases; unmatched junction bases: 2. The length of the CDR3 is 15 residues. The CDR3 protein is CASSPGLAGGNEQFF. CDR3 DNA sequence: TGCGCCAGCAGTCCCGGACTAGCGGGAGGCAATGAGCAGTTCTTC.

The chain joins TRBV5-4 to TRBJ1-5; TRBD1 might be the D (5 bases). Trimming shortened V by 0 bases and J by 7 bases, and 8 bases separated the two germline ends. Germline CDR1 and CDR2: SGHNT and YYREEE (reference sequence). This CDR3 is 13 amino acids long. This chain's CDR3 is CASSLGEGQPQHF. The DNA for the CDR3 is TGTGCCAGCAGCTTGGGGGAGGGGCAGCCCCAGCATTTT.

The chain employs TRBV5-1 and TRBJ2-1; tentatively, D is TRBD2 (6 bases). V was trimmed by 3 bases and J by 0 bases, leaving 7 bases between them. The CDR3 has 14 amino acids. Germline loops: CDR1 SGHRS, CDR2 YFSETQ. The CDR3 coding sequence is TGCGCCAGCAGCTACGGGGGCTCCTACAATGAGCAGTTCTTC. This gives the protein CASSYGGSYNEQFF.

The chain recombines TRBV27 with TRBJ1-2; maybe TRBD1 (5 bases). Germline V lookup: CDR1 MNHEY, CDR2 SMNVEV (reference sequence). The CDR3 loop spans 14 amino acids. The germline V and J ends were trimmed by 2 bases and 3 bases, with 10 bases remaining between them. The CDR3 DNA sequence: TGTGCCAGCAGTTTAAGAGTGGGGGACTATGGCTACACCTTC. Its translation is CASSLRVGDYGYTF.